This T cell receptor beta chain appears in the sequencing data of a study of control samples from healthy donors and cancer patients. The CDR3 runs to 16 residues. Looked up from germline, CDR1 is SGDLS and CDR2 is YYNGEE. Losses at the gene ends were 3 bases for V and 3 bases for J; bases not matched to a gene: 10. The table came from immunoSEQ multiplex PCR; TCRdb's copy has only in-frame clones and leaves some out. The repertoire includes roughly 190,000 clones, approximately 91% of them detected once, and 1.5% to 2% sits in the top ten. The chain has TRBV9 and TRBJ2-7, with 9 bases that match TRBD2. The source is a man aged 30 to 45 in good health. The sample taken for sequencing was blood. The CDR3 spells CASSERRTSAGYEQYF. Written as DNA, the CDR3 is TGTGCCAGCAGCGAACGACGGACTAGCGCAGGCTACGAGCAGTACTTC.